This T cell receptor (beta chain) was found in a study of tumor-infiltrating lymphocytes in primary liver carcinoma. Overall study findings and caveats: Detection in all five tumor regions applied to only about 8-24% of top clones.

This CDR3 comprises 14 residues. CDR1 is SQVTM and CDR2 is ANQGSEA in the germline V gene. TCR beta cDNA was made from 450 to 500 ng total RNA with a constant-region primer. What produced the TCR beta libraries was three nested multiplex PCR rounds using slightly modified ARM-PCR. TRBV1-TRBV30 forward and Cbeta reverse primers drove the first two roughly 10-cycle rounds. TCRdb re-called the multiplex PCR reads with MiXCR, one entry per CDR3 protein. The table includes 95,000 to 150,000 distinct CDR3 sequences, roughly 69% detected once. A word on this clonotype: Its antigen is unidentified. One junction end disagrees with the germline gene, perhaps due to a read error.

The tissue used was unsorted bulk material of 20-30 mg. RNA and DNA were co-extracted from it with the AllPrep DNA/RNA mini kit. Patients' primary liver carcinoma was surgically resected. The chain uses TRBV29-1 and TRBJ2-2, with 9 nucleotides matching TRBD2. The sequenced sample consisted of liver tumor tissue from sampling region 1. Subset noted: tumor region T1, superior pole. The receptor's source is a woman aged 55-75 years with primary liver carcinoma and hepatitis B virus infection. The CDR3 protein is CSVEGTSRTRELFF. The CDR3 DNA reads TGCAGTGTTGAAGGGACTAGCCGGACTAGGGAGCTGTTTTTT.